Each of the 13 T cell receptor beta chains below was sequenced from the same sample in a study of cytomegalovirus exposure and HLA in healthy donors. Vbeta (60) and Jbeta (13) primers were used in the PCR. Produced via immunoSEQ multiplex PCR; TCRdb's table is partial and in-frame only. The data contain more than 150,000 clones, 84% of them singletons. Material: PBMCs. Receptor source: a boy younger than 10 in good health and CMV-seronegative.

This rearrangement joins TRBV19 to TRBJ2-3; 8 nucleotides match TRBD2. This CDR3 region has 16 residues. Per the germline V gene, CDR1 is LNHDA and CDR2 is SQIVND (reference sequence). V shed 1 base and J 0 bases; nucleotides not matched to a gene: 3. CDR3 sequence reads: CASSIAGGTSTDTQYF. For the CDR3, the DNA is TGTGCCAGTAGTATAGCGGGAGGGACTAGCACAGATACGCAGTATTTT.

The chain carries TRBV2 and TRBJ1-1; TRBD1 matches at 9 bases. The germline gives CDR1 SNHLY, CDR2 FYNNEI. The CDR3 length is 13 residues. V trimming: 7 bases; J trimming: 7 bases; junction bases outside the gene matches: 7. The CDR3 DNA reads as TGTGCCAGCAAAGGAGACAGGGGGTATGAAGCTTTCTTT. Its translation: CASKGDRGYEAFF.

The chain employs TRBV25-1 and TRBJ1-5, with 8 bases aligning to TRBD1. The CDR3 spans 14 residues. V lost 5 bases and J lost 6; bases outside the gene matches: 6. The germline CDR1 and CDR2 sequences are MGHDK and SYGVNS. For the CDR3, the DNA is TGTGCCAGCAGTCGGACAGGGAGAGGTCAGCCCCAGCATTTT. Translated, it gives CASSRTGRGQPQHF.

The chain recombines TRBV28 with TRBJ1-2, with no clear D. The germline V gene encodes CDR1 MDHEN and CDR2 SYDVKM. V was shortened by 5 bases and J by 4 bases, with 17 bases between the two germline ends. The CDR3 contains 15 residues. The CDR3 sequence: CASSDLVPGSYGYTF. The CDR3 region has the DNA TGTGCCAGCAGTGACCTCGTTCCGGGGAGCTATGGCTACACCTTC.

This clone was picked up a small number of times. The CDR3 is CASRTIAGGNNEQFF. CDR3 nucleotides: TGTGCCAGCAGAACCATAGCGGGAGGTAACAATGAGCAGTTCTTC. The J gene is TRBJ2-1, the V gene TRBV2, with 10 bases fitting TRBD2. Trimming cost V 6 bases and J 5 bases; bases outside gene matches: 7. The length of the CDR3 is 15 residues. Germline lookup yields CDR1 SNHLY and CDR2 FYNNEI.

In its sample, this clone was seen once. CDR3 DNA: TGTGCCAGTAGTATAGGCAGGGCCAGCAGTTATAGCAATCAGCCCCAGCATTTT. It specifies CASSIGRASSYSNQPQHF. The V call is TRBV19, the J call TRBJ1-5, with a weak D call TRBD1 (5 bases). Germline CDR1 is LNHDA and CDR2 is SQIVND (reference sequence). This CDR3 contains 18 residues. Between the trimmed V and J ends, which lost 1 base and 0 bases, there was a span of 16 bases.

This chain uses TRBV11-2 with TRBJ2-3, with D possibly matching TRBD1 (5 bases). Per the germline V gene, CDR1 is SGHAT and CDR2 is FQNNGV. CDR3 length: 15 residues. The V gene lost 5 bases and the J gene lost 0 bases, with 12 bases spanning the gap. The CDR3 loop reads CASSQGTYSTDTQYF. CDR3 coding DNA: TGTGCCAGCAGCCAGGGAACATATAGCACAGATACGCAGTATTTT.

J is TRBJ1-2 and V is TRBV27; D is perhaps TRBD1 (5 bases). Per germline, CDR1 MNHEY and CDR2 SMNVEV (reference sequence). Trimming left V 1 base short and J 0 bases short, with 9 bases between. The CDR3 consists of 15 residues. In DNA form, the CDR3 reads TGTGCCAGCAGTTTATGGGGGGAATCTAACTATGGCTACACCTTC. Its protein product is CASSLWGESNYGYTF.

This clone appeared a few times. This rearrangement joins TRBV5-6 to TRBJ1-4; 7 bases are a match to TRBD1. V lost 2 bases and J lost 0; bases outside the gene matches: 7. This CDR3 contains 17 residues. Germline values: CDR1 SGHDT, CDR2 YYEEEE. CDR3 sequence: CASSFFDRAPTNEKLFF. DNA for the CDR3: TGTGCCAGCAGCTTCTTTGACAGGGCTCCAACTAATGAAAAACTGTTTTTT.

The chain uses TRBV5-1 and TRBJ2-7; D perhaps matches TRBD2 (7 bases). V lost 5 bases and J lost 3, with 18 bases in between. The CDR3 is 15 residues long. Germline V gives CDR1 SGHRS, CDR2 YFSETQ. The chain's CDR3 is CASRPGGQVSYEQYF. Written as DNA, the CDR3 is TGCGCCAGCAGGCCCGGGGGGCAGGTGAGCTACGAGCAGTACTTC.

The CDR3 spells CASSQDGANIAKNIQYF. In DNA, the CDR3 is TGCGCCAGCAGCCAAGATGGGGCTAATATAGCCAAAAACATTCAGTACTTC. The rearrangement links TRBV4-1 to TRBJ2-4, with a possible D match to TRBD1 (5 bases). V lost 0 bases, J lost 0 bases, and 12 bases lay in between. CDR1 and CDR2 (germline): MGHRA, YSYEKL. The CDR3 is 17 residues long.

CDR3 amino acids: CASSPGLAGYNEQFF. In nucleotides, the CDR3 is TGTGCCAGCAGTCCCGGACTAGCGGGGTACAATGAGCAGTTCTTC. The chain couples TRBV7-2 to TRBJ2-1; 12 positions agree with TRBD2. Looked up from germline, CDR1 is SGHTA and CDR2 is FQGNSA. J gave up 4 bases and V 6 bases, and 4 bases lay outside the gene matches. The CDR3 runs 15 residues.

This rearrangement joins TRBV19 to TRBJ2-7, with a tentative D call TRBD1 (6 bases). Between the trimmed V and J ends, which lost 1 base and 1 base, there was a span of 11 bases. The CDR3 totals 15 residues. Per the germline V gene, CDR1 is LNHDA and CDR2 is SQIVND (reference sequence). CDR3: CASSIVAGVSYEQYF. The CDR3 DNA reads TGTGCCAGTAGTATAGTGGCAGGGGTATCCTACGAGCAGTACTTC.